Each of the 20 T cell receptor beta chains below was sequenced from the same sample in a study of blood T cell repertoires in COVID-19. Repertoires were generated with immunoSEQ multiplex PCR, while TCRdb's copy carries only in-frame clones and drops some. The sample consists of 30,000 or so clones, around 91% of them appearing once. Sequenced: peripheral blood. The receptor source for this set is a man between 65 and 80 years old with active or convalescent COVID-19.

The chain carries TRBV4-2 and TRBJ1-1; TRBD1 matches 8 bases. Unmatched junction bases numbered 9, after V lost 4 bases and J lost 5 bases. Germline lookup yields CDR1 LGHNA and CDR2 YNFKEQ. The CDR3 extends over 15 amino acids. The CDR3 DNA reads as TGTGCCAGCAGCCGCCAAGGACAGGGTAGAACTGAAGCTTTCTTT. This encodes CASSRQGQGRTEAFF.

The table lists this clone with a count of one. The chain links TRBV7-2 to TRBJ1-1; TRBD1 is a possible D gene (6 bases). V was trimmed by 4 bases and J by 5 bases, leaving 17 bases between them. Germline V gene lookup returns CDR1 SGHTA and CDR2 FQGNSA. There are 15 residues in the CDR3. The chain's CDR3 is CASSSEQGSRTEAFF. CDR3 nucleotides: TGTGCCAGCAGCTCAGAACAGGGTTCCCGAACTGAAGCTTTCTTT.

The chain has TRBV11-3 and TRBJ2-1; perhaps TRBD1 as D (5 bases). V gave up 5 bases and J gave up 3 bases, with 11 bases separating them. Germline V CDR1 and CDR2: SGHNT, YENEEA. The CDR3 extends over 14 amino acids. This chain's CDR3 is CASSPQGFYNEQFF. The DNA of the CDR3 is TGTGCCAGCAGCCCTCAGGGATTCTACAATGAGCAGTTCTTC.

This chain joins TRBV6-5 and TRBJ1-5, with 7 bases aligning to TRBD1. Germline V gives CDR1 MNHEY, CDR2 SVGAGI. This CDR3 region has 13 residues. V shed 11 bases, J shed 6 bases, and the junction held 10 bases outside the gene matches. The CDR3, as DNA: TGTGCCGCCAGATACAGGGGAACTCAGCCCCAGCATTTT. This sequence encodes CAARYRGTQPQHF.

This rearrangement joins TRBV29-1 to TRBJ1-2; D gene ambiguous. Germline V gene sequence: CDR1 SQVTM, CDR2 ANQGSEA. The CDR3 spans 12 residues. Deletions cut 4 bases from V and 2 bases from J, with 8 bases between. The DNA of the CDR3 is TGCAGCGTTGCAGGAGGGAACTATGGCTACACCTTC. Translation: CSVAGGNYGYTF.

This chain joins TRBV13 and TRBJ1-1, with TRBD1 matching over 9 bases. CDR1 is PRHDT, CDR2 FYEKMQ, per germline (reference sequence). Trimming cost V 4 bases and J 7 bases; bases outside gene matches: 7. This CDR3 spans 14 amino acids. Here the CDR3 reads CASSSRTGVDEAFF. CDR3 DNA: TGTGCCAGCAGCTCACGGACAGGGGTTGATGAAGCTTTCTTT.

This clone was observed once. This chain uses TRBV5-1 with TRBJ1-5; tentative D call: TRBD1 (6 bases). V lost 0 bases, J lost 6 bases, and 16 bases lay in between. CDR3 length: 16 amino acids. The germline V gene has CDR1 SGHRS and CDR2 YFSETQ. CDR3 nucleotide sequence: TGCGCCAGCAGCTTGGTGGGGTACAGGGAGGGTCAGCCCCAGCATTTT. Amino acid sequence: CASSLVGYREGQPQHF.

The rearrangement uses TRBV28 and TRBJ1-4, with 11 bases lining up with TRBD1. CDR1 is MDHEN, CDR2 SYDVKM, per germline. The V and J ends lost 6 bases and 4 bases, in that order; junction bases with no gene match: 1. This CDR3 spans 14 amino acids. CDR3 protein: CASSGTGGNEKLFF. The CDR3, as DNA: TGTGCCAGCAGCGGGACAGGGGGTAATGAAAAACTGTTTTTT. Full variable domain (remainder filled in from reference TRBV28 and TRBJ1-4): DVKVTQSSRYLVKRTGEKVFLECVQDMDHENMFWYRQDPGLGLRLIYFSYDVKMKEKGDIPEGYSVSREKKERFSLILESASTNQTSMYLCASSGTGGNEKLFFGSGTQLSVL.

Here the CDR3 reads CASSEMGQHNSPLHF. In nucleotides, the CDR3 is TGTGCCAGCAGTGAAATGGGACAGCATAATTCACCCCTCCACTTT. This rearrangement joins TRBV2 to TRBJ1-6; TRBD1 matches at 7 bases. The CDR3 sequence is 15 residues long. After removal of 2 bases from V and 5 bases from J, the junction contained 3 bases not matched to a gene. Germline CDR1 is SNHLY and CDR2 is FYNNEI.

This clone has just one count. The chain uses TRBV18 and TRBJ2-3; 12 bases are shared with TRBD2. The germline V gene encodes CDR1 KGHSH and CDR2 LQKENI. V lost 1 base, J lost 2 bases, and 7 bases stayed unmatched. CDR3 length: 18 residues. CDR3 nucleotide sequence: TGTGCCAGCTCACCACGGACTTGGACTAGCGGGGCCACAGATACGCAGTATTTT. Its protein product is CASSPRTWTSGATDTQYF.

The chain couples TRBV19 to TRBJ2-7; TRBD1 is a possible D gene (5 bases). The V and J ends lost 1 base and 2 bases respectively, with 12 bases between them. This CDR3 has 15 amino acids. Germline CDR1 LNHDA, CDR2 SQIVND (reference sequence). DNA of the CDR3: TGTGCCAGTAGTATAGCCAGTGGGGCAGCCTACGAGCAGTACTTC. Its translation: CASSIASGAAYEQYF.

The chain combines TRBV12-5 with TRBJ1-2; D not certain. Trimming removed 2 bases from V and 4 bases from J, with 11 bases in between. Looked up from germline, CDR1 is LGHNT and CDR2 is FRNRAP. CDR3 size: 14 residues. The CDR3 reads CASGLSGSGYGYTF. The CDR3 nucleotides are TGTGCTAGTGGTTTGTCCGGGTCCGGCTATGGCTACACCTTC.

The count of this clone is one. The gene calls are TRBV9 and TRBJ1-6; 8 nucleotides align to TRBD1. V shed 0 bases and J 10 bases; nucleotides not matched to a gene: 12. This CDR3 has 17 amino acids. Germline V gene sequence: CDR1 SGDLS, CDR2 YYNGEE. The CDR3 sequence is CASSVGLGGQAESPLHF. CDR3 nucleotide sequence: TGTGCCAGCAGCGTAGGGCTCGGGGGACAGGCTGAATCACCCCTCCACTTT.

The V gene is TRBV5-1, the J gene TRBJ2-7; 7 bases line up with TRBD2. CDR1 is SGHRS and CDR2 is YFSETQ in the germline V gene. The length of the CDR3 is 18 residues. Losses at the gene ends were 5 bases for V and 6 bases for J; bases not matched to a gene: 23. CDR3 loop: CASRGTGTIGRDWGEQYF. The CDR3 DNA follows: TGCGCCAGCAGGGGTACCGGGACTATAGGCCGGGACTGGGGCGAGCAGTACTTC.

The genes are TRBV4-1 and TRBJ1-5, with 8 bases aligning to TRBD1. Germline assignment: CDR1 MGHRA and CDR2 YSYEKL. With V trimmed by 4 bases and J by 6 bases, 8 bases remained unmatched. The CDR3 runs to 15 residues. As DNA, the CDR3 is TGCGCCAGCAGCCTGTCCGGACAGGGACGTCAGCCCCAGCATTTT. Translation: CASSLSGQGRQPQHF.

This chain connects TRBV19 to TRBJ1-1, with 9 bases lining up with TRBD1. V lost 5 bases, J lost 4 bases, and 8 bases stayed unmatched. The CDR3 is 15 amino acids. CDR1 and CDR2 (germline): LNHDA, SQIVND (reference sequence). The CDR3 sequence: CASSPIDRGATEAFF. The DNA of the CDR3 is TGTGCCAGTAGTCCAATCGACAGGGGGGCCACTGAAGCTTTCTTT.

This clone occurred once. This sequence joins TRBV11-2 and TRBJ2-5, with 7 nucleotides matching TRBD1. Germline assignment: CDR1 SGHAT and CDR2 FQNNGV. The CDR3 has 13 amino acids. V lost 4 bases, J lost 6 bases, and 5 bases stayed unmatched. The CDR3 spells CASSSDRVKTQYF. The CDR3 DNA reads TGTGCCAGCAGCTCTGACAGGGTGAAGACCCAGTACTTC.

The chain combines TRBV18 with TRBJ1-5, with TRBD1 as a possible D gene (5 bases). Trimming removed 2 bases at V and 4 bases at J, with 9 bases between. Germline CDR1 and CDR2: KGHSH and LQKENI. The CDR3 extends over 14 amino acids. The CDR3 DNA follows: TGTGCCAGCTCACCAATCGGACAAAATCAGCCCCAGCATTTT. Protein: CASSPIGQNQPQHF.

The CDR3 sequence: CSVAGQGANTEAFF. The CDR3 nucleotides are TGCAGCGTTGCCGGACAGGGGGCGAACACTGAAGCTTTCTTT. The chain recombines TRBV29-1 with TRBJ1-1; 11 nucleotides line up with TRBD1. The CDR3 length is 14 residues. Trimming at V came to 4 bases and at J to 1 base, leaving 2 bases not matched to a gene. Germline V gene data show CDR1 as SQVTM and CDR2 as ANQGSEA.

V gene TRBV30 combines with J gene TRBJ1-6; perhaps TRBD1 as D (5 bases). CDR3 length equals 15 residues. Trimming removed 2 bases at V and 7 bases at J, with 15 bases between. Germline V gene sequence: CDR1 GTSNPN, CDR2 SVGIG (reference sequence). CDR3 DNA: TGTGCCTGGAGTCCGAGGACACCGGCGAATTCACCCCTCCACTTT. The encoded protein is CAWSPRTPANSPLHF.